These 21 T cell receptor beta chains came from one sample sequenced in a study of human T cells and chemical hapten exposure. In TCRdb, the RACE reads were re-called with MiXCR into one record per CDR3 protein. The sample holds about 190,000 distinct CDR3 sequences, about 25% seen once. Time point noted: patch test 3, about 24 weeks after DPC sensitization. The treatment was: therapeutic diphenylcyclopropenone sensitization with weekly scalp DPC. Sample: whole blood, taken in connection with sensitization to the hapten diphenylcyclopropenone (DPC). These TCRs come from a woman aged 40-49 years with alopecia areata. Some clones in this sample may be carry-over from other donors' samples.

The V and J genes are TRBV9 and TRBJ2-7; D is unclear. The V gene lost 0 bases and the J gene lost 0 bases, with 10 bases spanning the gap. The CDR3 is 15 amino acids. Germline CDR1 and CDR2: SGDLS and YYNGEE. The CDR3 reads CASSVGPGSSYEQYF. As DNA, the CDR3 is TGTGCCAGCAGCGTAGGCCCTGGAAGCTCCTACGAGCAGTACTTC.

This clonotype turned up a few times. J is TRBJ1-5 and V is TRBV6-2 or TRBV6-3; D uncertain. CDR3 length: 13 residues. Germline V gives CDR1 MNHEY, CDR2 SVGEGT. Trimming cost V 7 bases and J 6 bases, with 13 bases left between them. As DNA, the CDR3 is TGTGCCAGCAATAAGCTGGGCAGTCAGCCCCAGCATTTT. It encodes CASNKLGSQPQHF.

This clonotype was recorded many times. DNA for the CDR3: TGCAGCGTCTCACAGGCGTACGAGCAGTACTTC. This sequence encodes CSVSQAYEQYF. V and J are TRBV29-1 and TRBJ2-7; TRBD1 might be the D (5 bases). Trimming stripped 6 bases from V and 4 bases from J, with 10 bases between. The CDR3 has 11 amino acids. CDR1 SQVTM and CDR2 ANQGSEA come from the germline V gene.

This clonotype has a handful of counts. This rearrangement joins TRBV28 to TRBJ1-2; the match to TRBD1 covers 7 bases. V lost 6 bases, J lost 6 bases, and 10 bases stayed unmatched. CDR1 and CDR2 (germline): MDHEN, SYDVKM. This CDR3 has 14 residues. CDR3 amino acids: CASSLTGDVDGYTF. The CDR3 nucleotides are TGTGCCAGCAGCTTAACAGGGGACGTGGATGGCTACACCTTC.

The chain combines TRBV28 with TRBJ1-5; D gene uncertain. Germline V gene sequence: CDR1 MDHEN, CDR2 SYDVKM. The CDR3 length is 15 residues. V lost 6 bases, J lost 2 bases, and 14 bases lay in between. DNA for the CDR3: TGTGCCAGCAGGGGGTACACGGGAGGCAATCAGCCCCAGCATTTT. Protein sequence: CASRGYTGGNQPQHF.

This clonotype was seen only a few times. The chain couples TRBV10-3 to TRBJ2-6, with TRBD2 matching 10 bases. From germline, CDR1 is ENHRY and CDR2 SYGVKD. Unmatched junction bases numbered 16, after V lost 6 bases and J lost 2 bases. This CDR3 is 20 amino acids long. CDR3 DNA sequence: TGTGCCATCAGCCAGCGGGAGGGCCTCTTTAGGTTTGCTGGGGCCAACGTCCTGACTTTC. Protein: CAISQREGLFRFAGANVLTF.

This clonotype was counted a few times. The V gene is TRBV7-9, the J gene TRBJ1-6, with TRBD1 matching over 7 bases. The CDR3 consists of 13 residues. Looked up from germline, CDR1 is SEHNR and CDR2 is FQNEAQ (reference sequence). The ends lost 6 bases at V and 10 bases at J; junction bases unmatched: 6. Here the CDR3 DNA reads TGTGCCAGCAGTGCGCAGGGGGAATCACCCCTCCACTTT. Translating it yields CASSAQGESPLHF.

The chain employs TRBV20-1 and TRBJ2-1; 7 bases line up with TRBD1. Germline V gives CDR1 DFQATT, CDR2 SNEGSKA (reference sequence). The trim removed 5 bases at V and 2 bases at J, leaving 9 bases unmatched. The CDR3 length is 15 residues. The DNA for the CDR3 is TGCAGTGCTCCTAAGACAGGGCTACCCTACAATGAGCAGTTCTTC. This encodes CSAPKTGLPYNEQFF.

This clonotype was seen a few times. The chain carries TRBV28 and TRBJ2-5; D is undetermined. Germline V gives CDR1 MDHEN, CDR2 SYDVKM. The CDR3 totals 13 residues. The ends were cut back, 3 bases at V and 2 bases at J, with 7 bases in the middle. The CDR3 bases are TGTGCCAGCAGTTTTGTGGAACAAGAGACCCAGTACTTC. Its translation: CASSFVEQETQYF.

This clonotype was recorded many times. The chain is built from TRBV7-9 and TRBJ2-6; 9 bases match TRBD1. V shed 5 bases and J 2 bases; nucleotides not matched to a gene: 4. The CDR3 is 16 residues long. CDR1 SEHNR and CDR2 FQNEAQ come from the germline V gene (reference sequence). CDR3 sequence: CASSTHRGPGANVLTF. CDR3 nucleotide sequence: TGTGCCAGCAGCACTCACAGGGGGCCTGGGGCCAACGTCCTGACTTTC.

The chain joins TRBV7-3 to TRBJ2-1; 7 bases line up with TRBD2. CDR1 is SGHTA and CDR2 is FQGTGA in the germline V gene. J lost 6 bases, V lost 6 bases, and 5 bases had no gene match. This CDR3 comprises 13 residues. CDR3 residues: CASSSGGPNEQFF. As DNA, the CDR3 is TGTGCCAGCAGTTCGGGAGGTCCCAATGAGCAGTTCTTC.

This rearrangement joins TRBV11-2 to TRBJ2-7; 9 bases agree with TRBD1. Trimming took 5 bases from V and 3 from J; bases not matched to a gene: 11. The CDR3 length is 16 residues. Germline-derived CDR1 and CDR2 are SGHAT and FQNNGV. CDR3 amino acids: CASSPSLGQGLYEQYF. CDR3 nucleotides: TGTGCCAGCAGCCCGTCGCTCGGACAGGGGCTCTACGAGCAGTACTTC.

This clonotype was picked up many times. V is TRBV6-5 and J is TRBJ1-5, with TRBD1 matching 9 bases. The CDR3 extends over 14 amino acids. V shed 5 bases, J shed 3 bases, and the junction held 2 bases outside the gene matches. CDR1 and CDR2 from the germline V gene are MNHEY and SVGAGI. CDR3 amino acids: CASSGQGSNQPQHF. CDR3 sequence (DNA): TGTGCCAGCAGTGGACAGGGGTCCAATCAGCCCCAGCATTTT.

This clonotype was counted ten times or more. The rearrangement joins TRBV7-2 to TRBJ1-1, with 8 bases aligning to TRBD1. CDR3 size: 16 residues. J gave up 5 bases and V 0 bases, and 8 bases lay outside the gene matches. Germline CDR1 SGHTA, CDR2 FQGNSA. The DNA of the CDR3 is TGTGCCAGCAGCTTAGCGCCAGGGGGCTCTAATACTGAAGCTTTCTTT. Its protein is CASSLAPGGSNTEAFF.

In its sample, this clonotype was seen a few times. This chain links TRBV6-6 with TRBJ2-1; the D is unclear. The length of the CDR3 is 14 residues. The V and J ends lost 5 bases and 0 bases respectively, with 8 bases between them. CDR1 is MNHNY and CDR2 is SVGAGI in the germline V gene (reference sequence). The CDR3 region is CASSGRSSYNEQFF. The CDR3 coding sequence is TGTGCCAGCAGTGGGCGGAGCTCCTACAATGAGCAGTTCTTC.

In its sample, this clonotype was seen many times. The CDR3 here is CASSPSRGAEQFF. Here the CDR3 DNA reads TGTGCCAGCAGCCCCTCCCGTGGGGCTGAGCAGTTCTTC. The chain combines TRBV4-2 with TRBJ2-1, with D possibly matching TRBD1 (5 bases). V was trimmed by 4 bases and J by 9 bases, leaving 13 bases between them. CDR1 is LGHNA, CDR2 YNFKEQ, per germline. This CDR3 spans 13 amino acids.

This clonotype was counted only a few times. The rearrangement links TRBV6-5 to TRBJ1-3; D uncertain. The CDR3 is 12 residues long. Trimming removed 6 bases at V and 4 bases at J, with 7 bases between. The germline V gene has CDR1 MNHEY and CDR2 SVGAGI. CDR3 loop: CASRTQGNTIYF. The CDR3 coding sequence is TGTGCCAGCAGGACGCAGGGAAACACCATATATTTT.

The rearrangement uses TRBV5-1 and TRBJ2-3; D is possibly TRBD2 (5 bases). Trimming removed 4 bases from V and 0 bases from J, with 9 bases in between. The length of the CDR3 is 14 residues. The germline V gene has CDR1 SGHRS and CDR2 YFSETQ. The CDR3 DNA sequence: TGCGCCAGCAGCACGGGAACTAGCACAGATACGCAGTATTTT. Protein: CASSTGTSTDTQYF.

This clonotype has more than one count but fewer than ten. The chain is built from TRBV28 and TRBJ2-7, with 8 bases fitting TRBD2. CDR1 and CDR2 (germline): MDHEN, SYDVKM. V dropped 5 bases and J dropped 2; count of bases not matched to a gene: 14. The CDR3 runs 17 residues. CDR3 DNA sequence: TGTGCCAGCAGTGGGGGGGGCAGCGGGAGTACGCCCTACGAGCAGTACTTC. Its translation is CASSGGGSGSTPYEQYF.

The chain links TRBV29-1 to TRBJ2-1; tentative D call: TRBD1 (5 bases). V lost 2 bases to trimming and J lost 7 bases, with 12 bases between them. CDR1 SQVTM and CDR2 ANQGSEA come from the germline V gene. The CDR3 spans 13 residues. DNA of the CDR3: TGCAGCGTTGAAAGAGCAGGGATGAATGAGCAGTTCTTC. Residues: CSVERAGMNEQFF.

This clonotype turned up a few times. The chain carries TRBV27 and TRBJ1-5; D may be TRBD1 (6 bases). The length of the CDR3 is 15 residues. Germline values: CDR1 MNHEY, CDR2 SMNVEV (reference sequence). Trimming took off 6 bases at V and 2 bases at J, with 14 bases between the two ends. CDR3 DNA sequence: TGTGCCAGCAGCCCAGGGGCAGTGGGCAATCAGCCCCAGCATTTT. It encodes CASSPGAVGNQPQHF.